The 13 T cell receptor beta chains below were found in one sample sequenced in a study of tumor-infiltrating lymphocytes in primary liver carcinoma. A primer in the constant region served to generate TCR beta cDNA from 450 to 650 ng of total RNA. Three nested multiplex PCR rounds, a slightly modified ARM-PCR, produced the libraries for TCR beta. TRBV1-TRBV30 forward primers and a C-beta reverse primer were used in the first two PCR rounds, which each ran for approximately 10 cycles. TCRdb ran MiXCR on the multiplex PCR reads and lists one entry per CDR3 protein. The table has a few hundred thousand distinct CDR3 sequences, about 50% seen once. Unsorted whole blood supplied the blood RNA, and germline DNA was isolated too. The sequencing input was peripheral blood. The receptors were sampled from a woman aged 25 to 39 with primary liver carcinoma and hepatitis B virus infection.

A remark on this clonotype: Relative to the germline gene, one junction end is altered; a read error may explain this. The V and J genes are TRBV6-6 and TRBJ2-7, with D unclear. The length of the CDR3 is 11 residues. Germline CDR1 and CDR2: MNHNY and SVGAGI (reference sequence). The CDR3 loop is CATSERGEQYF. The CDR3 region has the DNA TGTGCCACCAGTGAAAGAGGCGAGCAGTACTTC.

J is TRBJ2-5 and V is TRBV5-6; the match to TRBD2 covers 9 bases. Per germline, CDR1 SGHDT and CDR2 YYEEEE. This CDR3 spans 16 amino acids. The V and J ends lost 0 bases and 5 bases, in that order; junction bases with no gene match: 8. The CDR3 DNA follows: TGTGCCAGCAGCTTGGCCATAGCGGGAGAGGGGGAGACCCAGTACTTC. It encodes CASSLAIAGEGETQYF. Complete variable domain (other parts from reference TRBV5-6 and TRBJ2-5): DAGVTQSPTHLIKTRGQQVTLRCSPKSGHDTVSWYQQALGQGPQFIFQYYEEEERQRGNFPDRFSGHQFPNYSSELNVNALLLGDSALYLCASSLAIAGEGETQYFGPGTRLLVL.

Points on this clonotype: A much larger clone sits a single nucleotide away, making a read error possible. The J gene is TRBJ2-5, the V gene TRBV10-3; D is tentatively TRBD1 or TRBD2 (5 bases each). There are 11 residues in the CDR3. Germline V CDR1 and CDR2: ENHRY, SYGVKD. The CDR3 sequence is CAISEGETQSF. The DNA of the CDR3 is TGTGCCATCAGTGAAGGGGAGACCCAGTCCTTC.

V usage is TRBV7-9 and J usage is TRBJ2-7; 9 bases are a match to TRBD1. The germline V gene encodes CDR1 SEHNR and CDR2 FQNEAQ (reference sequence). V shed 5 bases and J 5 bases; nucleotides not matched to a gene: 13. CDR3 length: 16 residues. The CDR3 protein is CASSPKQGADQNEQYF. The CDR3 region has the DNA TGTGCCAGCAGCCCCAAACAGGGGGCCGATCAGAACGAGCAGTACTTC.

This clonotype was seen a few times. V and J are TRBV7-8 and TRBJ2-5, with a tentative D call TRBD2 (6 bases). The CDR3 runs 14 residues. The V end was cut by 4 bases, the J end by 5 bases, with 14 bases between. Germline V gives CDR1 SGHVS, CDR2 FQNEAQ. CDR3 in DNA: TGTGCCAGCAGCTCCTGGGAGGCTCGGGAGACCCAGTACTTC. It specifies CASSSWEARETQYF.

This clonotype has a count of ten or more. The chain carries TRBV6-2 or TRBV6-3 and TRBJ2-1; 9 nucleotides match TRBD2. CDR1 is MNHEY, CDR2 SVGEGT, per germline. The V segment lost 9 bases and the J segment 0 bases; nucleotides outside the gene matches: 3. The length of the CDR3 is 14 residues. CDR3 loop: CARISGSSYNEQFF. DNA for the CDR3: TGTGCCAGGATTAGCGGGAGCTCCTACAATGAGCAGTTCTTC.

In regard to this clonotype: At one boundary the junction diverges from the germline segment, which might be a read error. This rearrangement joins TRBV28 to TRBJ2-1; D is unresolved. The CDR3 covers 12 residues. Germline V CDR1 and CDR2: MDHEN, SYDVKM. The CDR3 is CASSLLWNEQFF. CDR3 DNA: TGTGCCAGCAGCTTATTATGGAATGAGCAGTTCTTC.

A remark on this clonotype: One junction end does not reproduce the germline sequence, and a read error may be involved. The chain recombines TRBV29-1 with TRBJ2-1, with D possibly called TRBD1 or TRBD2 (5 bases each). The DNA end lines up better with TRBJ2-7; the J call may be wrong. This CDR3 has 12 residues. Per germline, CDR1 SQVTM and CDR2 ANQGSEA. The CDR3 DNA reads TGTAGCGTAGAGATGGGACCCCTTGAGCAGTACTTC. Protein: CSVEMGPLEQYF.

This clonotype was seen a single time. The chain has TRBV6-9 and TRBJ2-5; D is possibly TRBD2 (6 bases). Germline CDR1 MNHGY, CDR2 SVAAGI. The CDR3 sequence is 16 residues long. The CDR3 reads CTSSSNYRNVRETQYF. CDR3 DNA sequence: TGTACTAGCAGTTCCAACTACAGAAACGTTCGAGAGACCCAGTACTTC.

This clonotype appeared once. The junction and the germline gene differ at one end; a read error may be behind it. The rearrangement uses TRBV28 and TRBJ1-2, with unresolved D. This CDR3 region has 15 residues. The V gene's germline CDR1 is MDHEN and CDR2 SYDVKM. The CDR3 sequence is CASSLAQVVNYGYTF. The CDR3 DNA reads as TGTGCCAGCAGTTTAGCCCAGGTGGTGAACTATGGCTACACTTTC.

This clonotype showed up many times. The chain uses TRBV11-2 and TRBJ2-2, with D perhaps assigned TRBD1 or TRBD2 (5 bases each). V was trimmed by 3 bases and J by 7 bases, leaving 9 bases between them. This CDR3 region has 13 residues. Looked up from germline, CDR1 is SGHAT and CDR2 is FQNNGV. The CDR3 bases are TGTGCCAGCAGCTTGGTGAGGGGCGGGGAGCTGTTTTTT. This encodes CASSLVRGGELFF.

This chain uses TRBV5-6 with TRBJ1-2, with no clear D. V was clipped by 1 base and J by 7 bases, with 14 bases between them. The germline gives CDR1 SGHDT, CDR2 YYEEEE. This CDR3 is 14 amino acids long. The CDR3: CASSLLYSPSGYTF. For the CDR3, the DNA is TGTGCCAGCAGCTTGTTATACAGCCCGTCTGGCTACACCTTC.

This clonotype was recorded a few times. This chain connects TRBV13 to TRBJ2-7; TRBD2 aligns across 9 bases. CDR1 and CDR2 (germline): PRHDT, FYEKMQ (reference sequence). This CDR3 is 16 amino acids long. V was pared by 2 bases and J by 0 bases, with 5 bases of the junction left unmatched. This chain's CDR3 is CASSLRTSVSSYEQYF. The CDR3 coding sequence is TGTGCCAGCAGCTTAAGGACTAGCGTGAGCTCCTACGAGCAGTACTTC.